The source of this TCR beta chain is a study of shared clonotypes between healthy human individuals (dated by TCRdb to 2019 to 2021). For context, the study as a whole: A couple of women and a few men aged 18 to 49 years were included in the cohort. For each donor, CD4 naive and CD4 memory were each run on three plates, CD8 naive on two plates, and CD8 memory on one plate. To estimate repertoire size and how much clonotype sharing occurs between individuals, the study deeply sequenced the blood TCR repertoires of several healthy adults. Libraries were prepared and TCR repertoires were sequenced by different laboratories using diverse techniques, in order to increase sequencing depth and limit assay-specific biases. Between about 0.9 and 10 billion PBMCs per donor were obtained by leukapheresis. Study-level results and caveats: Across four donors, approximately 4.9% of naive CD4, 3.5% of naive CD8, 2.3% of memory CD4, and under 0.45% of memory CD8 clonotypes were shared. Higher generation probabilities were observed for clonotypes shared by all four sorted-subset donors than for non-shared clonotypes. Because the study included only a small number of donors, the genetic and exposure-history diversity represented was limited. Naive subsets generally had larger estimated clonotype richness than memory subsets. Sampling was restricted to blood, and TCR repertoires in tissue are likely to differ from TCR repertoires in blood. Even with the large sequencing depth, rarefaction of the sorted-subset datasets indicated that sequencing was incomplete. Pairwise subsampling led to the expectation that sequencing depth would affect the degree of clonotype sharing among donors.

The donors were healthy, HIV-negative adults who had no recently reported acute infections or vaccinations. Only Caucasian adults living in Nashville, Tennessee, USA were represented among the donors. CD4+ T cells were enriched through magnetic negative selection, after which naive cells were positively selected on CD45RA and the remaining negative fraction served as the memory subset. After blood collection by leukapheresis, PBMCs were isolated using Ficoll-Histopaque density gradient centrifugation and then cryopreserved in the vapor phase of liquid nitrogen. Purity and quantity of every magnetically sorted T cell population were checked by analytical flow cytometry. Genomic DNA was isolated from every sorted fraction and measured by UV absorbance on a Nanodrop 2000c. Concerning this clone itself: The target of this receptor is not known. The sample holds no much larger clone one base away, and base qualities are not on file.

V has 5 bases trimmed and J has 4 bases trimmed; junction bases matching no gene number 3. The germline V gene sets CDR1 to SQVTM and CDR2 to ANQGSEA. Its CDR3 holds 13 amino acids, cysteine through phenylalanine. The sequence is cut down to CDR3 DNA, 39 bases in frame from base 1. Using the deep immunoSEQ assay, multiplex PCR amplified TCR CDR3 regions from genomic DNA. Extracted genomic DNA from each cell subset was spread evenly across all wells of several immunoSEQ 96-well plates, with each plate serving as a replicate. For sorted subsets, each replicate PCR was loaded with around 200 ng genomic DNA, equivalent to about 30,000 T cell genomes. The purified libraries were quantified using a Qubit 3.0 fluorometer, sized with a Bioanalyzer 2100, and then quantified again using the KAPA Library Quantification kit. A separate single-read 150-cycle Illumina NextSeq 550 flow cell was used to sequence each immunoSEQ 96-well plate. Under the source paper's analysis protocol: Because the immunoSEQ output included only junctional sequences and no quality scores, the filtering could not be the same as the filtering used for full-length reads. Sequences were annotated with PyIR, a Python wrapper for IgBLAST v1.9, and V/J genes and CDR3 were assigned using IMGT germline references. Reads with weak V/J assignments (E-value above 1e-6), missing CDR3, stop codons, out-of-frame junctions, or ambiguous translated residues were removed. V3J clonotypes were defined by identical inferred V gene, J gene, and CDR3 amino acid sequence. Percentage overlap between repertoires was computed as shared unique clonotypes divided by the size of the smaller repertoire. Richness of each repertoire was evaluated using RTK rarefaction, the Chao1 estimator, and Recon v2.1 estimates of unobserved clonotypes. Generation probabilities were computed with OLGA for all TCRbeta clonotypes obtained by the gDNA method from four donors. This immuneACCESS table, as held by TCRdb, lists in-frame sequences with V and J called but not all clones. Of the missing ones, under half trace to an unresolved V gene in checked studies; the others have no known cause. The V and J calls and clone size are taken from that table; D and trimming were inferred from the DNA. The sample data list some 500,000 clones, and about 96% of these were observed just once. Together, the top ten hold approximately 0.06% of the sample.

The TCR comes from a woman younger than 45 in good health. The sample taken for sequencing was naive CD4+ T cells sorted from blood. The cell subset or site label corresponds to: CD45RA+ positively selected. Rearrangement joined TRBV29-1 to TRBJ2-1; TRBD2 aligns with 9 central bases. The CDR3 protein: CSVSGRLYNEQFF. The DNA sequence is given as TGCAGCGTTAGCGGGAGGCTTTACAATGAGCAGTTCTTC.